This entry lists 8 T cell receptor beta chains sequenced from one sample in a study of T cell repertoires in cytomegalovirus infection. TCRdb passed the reads through MiXCR, listing each CDR3 protein once. The data show approximately 140,000 distinct CDR3 sequences, roughly 6.5% seen once. Sequenced input: PBMCs. Receptor source: a human donor in good health (CMV status not recorded). Some clones in this sample may be carry-over from other donors' samples.

The chain couples TRBV12-3 or TRBV12-4 to TRBJ1-2, with TRBD1 as a possible D gene (6 bases). Trimming stripped 4 bases from V and 2 bases from J, with 17 bases between. The CDR3 totals 16 residues. The CDR3 is CASSSGARGLNYGYTF. DNA for the CDR3: TGTGCCAGCAGTTCGGGGGCCCGAGGATTGAACTATGGCTACACCTTC.

This clonotype came up a few times. V is TRBV28 and J is TRBJ1-1, with D unresolved. The CDR3 contains 11 residues. Per the germline V gene, CDR1 is MDHEN and CDR2 is SYDVKM. The V end lost 6 bases, the J end lost 7 bases, and 9 bases lay between the germline ends. The CDR3: CASSPNLEAFF. In DNA form, the CDR3 reads TGTGCCAGCAGCCCTAATCTTGAAGCTTTCTTT.

This clonotype was recorded many times. The J gene is TRBJ2-1, the V gene TRBV7-8, with 10 bases matching TRBD1. CDR1 SGHVS and CDR2 FQNEAQ come from the germline V gene. CDR3 size: 14 residues. V was pared by 1 base and J by 8 bases, with 2 bases of the junction left unmatched. In DNA, the CDR3 is TGTGCCAGCAGCTTAGGACAGGGGGCGTATGAGCAGTTCTTC. Protein sequence: CASSLGQGAYEQFF.

This clonotype was seen many times. This chain joins TRBV7-2 and TRBJ2-3, with D possibly TRBD1 on 6 matching bases. Germline assignment: CDR1 SGHTA and CDR2 FQGNSA. Trimming took 1 base from V and 3 from J, leaving 14 bases between them. The CDR3 sequence is 16 residues long. In DNA form, the CDR3 reads TGTGCCAGCAGCTTAGGGCAGGGGATGGGTACAGATACGCAGTATTTT. Translation: CASSLGQGMGTDTQYF.

This clonotype was detected many times. The chain couples TRBV6-5 to TRBJ1-2; 7 nucleotides align to TRBD1. The CDR3 sequence is 19 residues long. Germline V gene lookup returns CDR1 MNHEY and CDR2 SVGAGI. Trimming at V came to 2 bases and at J to 2 bases, leaving 17 bases not matched to a gene. The CDR3 spells CASSYTRPGQSFLNYGYTF. CDR3 coding DNA: TGTGCCAGCAGTTACACTCGTCCGGGACAGAGTTTTTTGAACTATGGCTACACCTTC.

This clonotype was observed many times. This chain connects TRBV7-3 to TRBJ2-1; D is perhaps TRBD2 (5 bases). The CDR3 spans 15 residues. Between the trimmed V and J ends, which lost 5 bases and 4 bases, there was a span of 15 bases. Germline V CDR1 and CDR2: SGHTA, FQGTGA. The DNA of the CDR3 is TGTGCCAGCAGCCCCCAAACCGGACTGTACAATGAGCAGTTCTTC. It yields the protein CASSPQTGLYNEQFF.

There are a few counts of this clonotype. The chain uses TRBV5-6 and TRBJ1-2; D might be TRBD1 (6 bases). CDR1 and CDR2 from the germline V gene are SGHDT and YYEEEE. This CDR3 has 12 amino acids. Trimming pared 6 bases from V and 7 bases from J, leaving 13 bases between. In DNA form, the CDR3 reads TGTGCCAGCAACAGGGAGAGGAGTGGCTACACCTTC. This encodes CASNRERSGYTF.

This clonotype was recorded a few times. This chain connects TRBV2 to TRBJ2-2; possibly TRBD1 for D (6 bases). CDR3 length equals 13 residues. The germline V gene has CDR1 SNHLY and CDR2 FYNNEI. Trimming shortened V by 4 bases and J by 6 bases, and 9 bases separated the two germline ends. The CDR3 here is CASSVEGAGELFF. Written as DNA, the CDR3 is TGTGCCAGCAGTGTAGAGGGGGCCGGGGAGCTGTTTTTT.